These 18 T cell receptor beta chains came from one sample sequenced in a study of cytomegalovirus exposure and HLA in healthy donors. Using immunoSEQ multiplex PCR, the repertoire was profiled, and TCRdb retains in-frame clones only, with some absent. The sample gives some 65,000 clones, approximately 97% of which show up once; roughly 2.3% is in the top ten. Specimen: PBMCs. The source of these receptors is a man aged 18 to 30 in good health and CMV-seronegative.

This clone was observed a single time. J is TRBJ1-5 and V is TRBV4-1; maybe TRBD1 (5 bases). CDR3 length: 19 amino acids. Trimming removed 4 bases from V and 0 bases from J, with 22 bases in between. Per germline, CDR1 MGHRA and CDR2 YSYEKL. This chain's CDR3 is CASSPTMGPRVGSNQPQHF. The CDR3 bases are TGCGCCAGCAGCCCTACCATGGGGCCCAGGGTAGGTAGCAATCAGCCCCAGCATTTT.

The CDR3 DNA sequence: TGTGCCAGCAGCTTGGATGGGGGGGCTAACTATGGCTACACCTTC. It codes for CASSLDGGANYGYTF. The chain recombines TRBV5-4 with TRBJ1-2; TRBD1 is a possible D gene (5 bases). With 0 bases removed from V and 0 bases from J, the gap between germline ends came to 9 bases. This CDR3 has 15 amino acids. The V gene's germline CDR1 is SGHNT and CDR2 YYREEE (reference sequence).

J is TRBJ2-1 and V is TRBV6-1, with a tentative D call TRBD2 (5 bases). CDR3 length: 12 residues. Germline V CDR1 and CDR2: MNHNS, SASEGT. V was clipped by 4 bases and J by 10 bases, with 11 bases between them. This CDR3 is CASSVEGREQFF. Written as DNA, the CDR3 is TGTGCCAGCAGTGTTGAAGGGAGAGAGCAGTTCTTC.

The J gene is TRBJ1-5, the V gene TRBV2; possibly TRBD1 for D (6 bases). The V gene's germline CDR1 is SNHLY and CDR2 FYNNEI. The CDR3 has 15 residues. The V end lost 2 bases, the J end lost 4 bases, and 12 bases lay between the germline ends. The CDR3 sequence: CASSEWRTENQPQHF. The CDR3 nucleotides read TGTGCCAGCAGTGAATGGCGGACAGAAAATCAGCCCCAGCATTTT.

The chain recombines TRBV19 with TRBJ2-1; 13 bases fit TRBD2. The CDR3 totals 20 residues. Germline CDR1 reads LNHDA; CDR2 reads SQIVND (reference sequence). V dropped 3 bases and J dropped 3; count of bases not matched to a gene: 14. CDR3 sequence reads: CASSISNGLAGVDVYNEQFF. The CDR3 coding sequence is TGTGCCAGTAGTATTTCGAACGGACTAGCGGGAGTAGACGTCTACAATGAGCAGTTCTTC.

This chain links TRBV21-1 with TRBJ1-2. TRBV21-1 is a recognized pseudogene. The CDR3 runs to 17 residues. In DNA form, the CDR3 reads TGTGCCAGCAGCAAAGGGGCCGGGAGACAGACTAACTATGGCTACACCTTC. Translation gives CASSKGAGRQTNYGYTF.

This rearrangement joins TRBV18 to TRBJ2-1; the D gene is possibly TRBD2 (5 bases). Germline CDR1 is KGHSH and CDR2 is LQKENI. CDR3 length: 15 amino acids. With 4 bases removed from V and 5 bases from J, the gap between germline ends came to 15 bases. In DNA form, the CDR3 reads TGTGCCAGCTCACTTACTAGTAGTACGAACAATGAGCAGTTCTTC. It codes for CASSLTSSTNNEQFF.

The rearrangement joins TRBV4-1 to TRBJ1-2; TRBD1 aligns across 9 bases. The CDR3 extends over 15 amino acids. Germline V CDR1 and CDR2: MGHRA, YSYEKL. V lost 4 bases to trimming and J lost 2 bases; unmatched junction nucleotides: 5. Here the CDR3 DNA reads TGCGCCAGCAGCCTCGGACAGGGGCACAACTATGGCTACACCTTC. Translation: CASSLGQGHNYGYTF.

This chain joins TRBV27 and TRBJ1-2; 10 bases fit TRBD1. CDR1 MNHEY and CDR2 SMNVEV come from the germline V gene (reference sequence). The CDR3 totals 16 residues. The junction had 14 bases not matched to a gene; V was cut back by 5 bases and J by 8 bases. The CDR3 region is CASSLIPTGGRSGYTF. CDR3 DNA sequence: TGTGCCAGCAGTCTCATCCCGACAGGGGGCCGAAGCGGCTACACCTTC.

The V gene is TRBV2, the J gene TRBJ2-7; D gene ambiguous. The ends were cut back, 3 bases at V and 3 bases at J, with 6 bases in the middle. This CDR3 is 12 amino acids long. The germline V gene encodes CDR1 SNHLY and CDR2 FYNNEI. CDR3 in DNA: TGTGCCAGCAGTGAGAACGGCTACGAGCAGTACTTC. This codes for CASSENGYEQYF.

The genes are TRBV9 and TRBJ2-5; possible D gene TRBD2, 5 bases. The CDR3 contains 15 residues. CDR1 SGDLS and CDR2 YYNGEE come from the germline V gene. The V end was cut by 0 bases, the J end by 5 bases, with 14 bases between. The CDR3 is CASSVGGSVGETQYF. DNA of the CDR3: TGTGCCAGCAGCGTAGGTGGGAGTGTAGGGGAGACCCAGTACTTC.

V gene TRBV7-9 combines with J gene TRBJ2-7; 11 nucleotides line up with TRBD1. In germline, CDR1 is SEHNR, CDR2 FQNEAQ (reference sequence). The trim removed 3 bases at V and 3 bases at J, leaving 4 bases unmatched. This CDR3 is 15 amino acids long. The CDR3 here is CASSFGQGADYEQYF. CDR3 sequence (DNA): TGTGCCAGCAGCTTTGGACAGGGGGCGGACTACGAGCAGTACTTC. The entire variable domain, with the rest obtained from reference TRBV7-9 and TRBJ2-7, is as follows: DTGVSQNPRHKITKRGQNVTFRCDPISEHNRLYWYRQTLGQGPEFLTYFQNEAQLEKSRLLSDRFSAERPKGSFSTLEIQRTEQGDSAMYLCASSFGQGADYEQYFGPGTRLTVT.

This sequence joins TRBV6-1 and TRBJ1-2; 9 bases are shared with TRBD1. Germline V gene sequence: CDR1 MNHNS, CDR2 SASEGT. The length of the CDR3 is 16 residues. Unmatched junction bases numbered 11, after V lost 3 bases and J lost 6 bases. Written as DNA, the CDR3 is TGTGCCAGCAGTGATCAAATGCTAAGGACAGGGGATGGCTACACCTTC. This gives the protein CASSDQMLRTGDGYTF.

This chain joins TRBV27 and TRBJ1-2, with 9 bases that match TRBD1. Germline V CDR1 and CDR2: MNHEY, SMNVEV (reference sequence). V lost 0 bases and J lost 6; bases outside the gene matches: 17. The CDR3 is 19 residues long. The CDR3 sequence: CASSLSGYAPGQGEDGYTF. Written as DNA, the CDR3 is TGTGCCAGCAGTTTATCGGGTTACGCGCCGGGACAGGGAGAGGATGGCTACACCTTC.

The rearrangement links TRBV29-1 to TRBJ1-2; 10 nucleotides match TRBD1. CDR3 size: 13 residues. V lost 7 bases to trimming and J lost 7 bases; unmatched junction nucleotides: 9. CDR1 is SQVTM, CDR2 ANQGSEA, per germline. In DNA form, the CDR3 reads TGCAGCGACGAATTGACAGGGGGCATTGGCTACACCTTC. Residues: CSDELTGGIGYTF. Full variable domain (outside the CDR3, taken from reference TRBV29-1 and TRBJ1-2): SAVISQKPSRDICQRGTSLTIQCQVDSQVTMMFWYRQQPGQSLTLIATANQGSEATYESGFVIDKFPISRPNLTFSTLTVSNMSPEDSSIYLCSDELTGGIGYTFGSGTRLTVV.

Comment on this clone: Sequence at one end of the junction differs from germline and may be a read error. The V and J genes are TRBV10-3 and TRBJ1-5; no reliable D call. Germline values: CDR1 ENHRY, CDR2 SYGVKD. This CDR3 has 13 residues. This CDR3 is CASSYSTQQPQHF. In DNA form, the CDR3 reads TGTGCCAGCAGTTACTCAACTCAACAGCCCCAGCATTTT.

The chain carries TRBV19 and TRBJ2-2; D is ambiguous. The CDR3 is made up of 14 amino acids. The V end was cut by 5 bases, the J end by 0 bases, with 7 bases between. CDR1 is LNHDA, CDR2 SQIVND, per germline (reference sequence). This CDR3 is CASSGQANTGELFF. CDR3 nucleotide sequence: TGTGCCAGTAGTGGGCAAGCGAACACCGGGGAGCTGTTTTTT.

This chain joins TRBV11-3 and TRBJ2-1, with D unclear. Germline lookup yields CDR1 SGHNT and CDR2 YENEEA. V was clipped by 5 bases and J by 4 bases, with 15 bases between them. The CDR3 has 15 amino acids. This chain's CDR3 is CASSIMPTEYNEQFF. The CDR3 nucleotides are TGTGCCAGCAGCATTATGCCGACTGAGTACAATGAGCAGTTCTTC.